This entry concerns a single TCR beta chain. Its antigen is unidentified. This record comes from a study of cytomegalovirus exposure and HLA in healthy donors. Background on the study: Falling in the Caucasian-associated ancestry cluster were 80% to 90% of under 450 genotyped donors.

The PCR had 60 Vbeta and 13 Jbeta primers. Sequencing used immunoSEQ multiplex PCR; TCRdb keeps in-frame clones, though not all of them. Of around 150,000 clones detected, about 85% appear once; the ten largest clones hold 6.3%. Whole-study findings and limits: A link between a missense DCLRE1C variant and TCR beta V- and J-gene trimming emerged from a later analysis.

CDR3 size: 18 residues. The V gene's germline CDR1 is SGHRS and CDR2 YFSETQ. Trimming removed 1 base at V and 0 bases at J, with 14 bases between. Sequenced sample: PBMCs. The sequence came from a male donor in good health and CMV-seropositive. The V and J genes are TRBV5-1 and TRBJ2-6, with a possible D match to TRBD1 (5 bases). This chain's CDR3 is CASSLSGFDSSGANVLTF. CDR3 nucleotides: TGCGCCAGCAGCTTGTCAGGGTTTGATAGCTCTGGGGCCAACGTCCTGACTTTC.